This T cell receptor (beta chain) was captured in a study of identifying expanded T cells in peripheral blood (dated by TCRdb to about 2019). Some background on the complete study: Technical replicates were generated by sequencing separate aliquots of the same genomic DNA pool, with four replicates compared pairwise. What the work shows at the level of the full study, not this receptor alone: In all healthy donors, the variance in clone template counts between samples taken 2 to 3 weeks apart rose significantly as total template count increased. The beta-binomial model significantly reduced the number of clones called differentially abundant and the false-positive rate across all healthy-donor time intervals. The binomial model flagged about 1.3 differentially abundant clones between technical replicates, compared with approximately 16 over about two weeks and 19 over roughly 4 weeks. The authors expected that biological variance in healthy repertoires might rise further over much longer intervals, such as months to years.

The CDR3 holds 16 amino acids from the cysteine to the phenylalanine. Only the CDR3 DNA is retained, 48 bases long and in frame from the first base. V is cut back by 6 bases and J by 7 bases, with 12 bases in the junction unmatched. CDR1 and CDR2 (SGHTA, FQGNSA) derive from the germline V gene. With respect to this clone: The target of this receptor is not known. Nothing much larger sits one base from this clone, and base qualities are not available.

TCRbeta CDR3 regions were profiled by bias-controlled multiplex PCR amplification of genomic DNA with the immunoSEQ Assay. Processing in the source paper ran as follows. The absolute abundance of each unique TCRbeta CDR3 region was quantified after sequences were collapsed and filtered. Two models were used to test differential abundance: a binomial model (Fisher-equivalent) and a beta-binomial model that adds time-dependent variance fitted from healthy donors. Clones with fewer than 5 combined templates were excluded, and clones with Benjamini-Hochberg FDR below 0.01 were called differentially abundant. The form v = (b*log(k)+a)^2 was used to model beta-binomial variance as a function of total template count across the two samples. TCRdb took over this immuneACCESS table, retaining in-frame rearrangements with V and J assigned. Such tables are incomplete; in checked studies, under half of the missing clones stem from an unresolved V gene, and the remainder is unexplained. D and trimming come from the DNA, and the V and J calls and clone size come from that table. This sample has tens of thousands of clones in its table, and 89% of those were observed once. The ten largest make up 2.5% to 3% of the sample.

During the collection period, no infections or other immune events were recorded for the healthy donors. Time-dependent variance in a beta-binomial model of T-cell clone differential abundance was calibrated using healthy-donor blood repertoires as a training cohort. There were roughly 10 healthy donors in the training cohort, of whom 3 were female and 7 were male. An age range of roughly 29 to 64 years, with an average of about 43 years, was recorded for the donors. Whole blood was collected from each healthy donor at three time points spaced roughly two weeks apart and obtained from a commercial supplier. For immunosequencing, genomic DNA was extracted from whole blood that had not been sorted.

The sample taken for sequencing was blood. This TCR derives from a person aged 18-69 years in good health. The V gene is TRBV7-2 and the J gene is TRBJ2-1, with 10 bases aligning to TRBD1. The encoded CDR3 is CASRYPGQGPGNEQFF. The DNA sequence follows: TGTGCCAGCAGATACCCGGGACAGGGGCCGGGAAATGAGCAGTTCTTC.